Below, 25 T cell receptor beta chains from the same sample are listed, as sequenced in a study of cytomegalovirus exposure and HLA in healthy donors. Assay used: immunoSEQ multiplex PCR; TCRdb lists only in-frame clones, some missing. The data contain 120,000 or so clones, about nine tenths of them seen just once; the ten biggest clones take up about 1.5%. Input material: PBMCs. Receptor source: a man between 25 and 39 years old in good health and CMV-seronegative.

The chain is built from TRBV4-3 and TRBJ2-3; 11 bases align to TRBD2. J gave up 4 bases and V 1 base, and 4 bases lay outside the gene matches. The CDR3 runs 16 residues. The germline V gene has CDR1 LGHNA and CDR2 YSLEER. The CDR3 is CASSQATSGNADTQYF. CDR3 DNA: TGCGCCAGCAGCCAAGCGACTAGCGGGAATGCAGATACGCAGTATTTT.

The chain couples TRBV29-1 to TRBJ2-5; D perhaps matches TRBD1 (6 bases). This CDR3 contains 14 residues. The V gene lost 7 bases and the J gene lost 5 bases, with 20 bases spanning the gap. Germline V CDR1 and CDR2: SQVTM, ANQGSEA. DNA of the CDR3: TGCAGCGCCCAACGTACAGGGTTTGAGGAGACCCAGTACTTC. It specifies CSAQRTGFEETQYF.

The CDR3: CASTRRQGGGEQYF. As DNA, the CDR3 is TGTGCCAGCACTCGTCGACAGGGGGGAGGGGAGCAGTACTTC. This rearrangement joins TRBV11-2 to TRBJ2-7; 9 bases are shared with TRBD1. The CDR3 totals 14 residues. The ends lost 7 bases at V and 7 bases at J; junction bases unmatched: 11. Germline V lookup: CDR1 SGHAT, CDR2 FQNNGV.

The chain employs TRBV6-6 and TRBJ1-1; TRBD1 is a possible D gene (5 bases). With 8 bases removed from V and 6 bases from J, the gap between germline ends came to 22 bases. This CDR3 contains 15 residues. Germline CDR1 and CDR2: MNHNY and SVGAGI (reference sequence). The CDR3 coding sequence is TGTGCCAGCTTTTTTTTCGGGGGGGAATCGGCTGAAGCTTTCTTT. It translates to CASFFFGGESAEAFF.

The chain recombines TRBV6-1 with TRBJ1-5; TRBD1 agrees at 9 bases. Trimming took 6 bases from V and 6 from J; bases not matched to a gene: 6. The CDR3 runs to 14 residues. CDR1 and CDR2 from the germline V gene are MNHNS and SASEGT. In DNA, the CDR3 is TGTGCCAGCAGCGGGACAGGGATTATTCAGCCCCAGCATTTT. It encodes CASSGTGIIQPQHF.

The chain uses TRBV5-1 and TRBJ2-7, with 10 bases that match TRBD1. This CDR3 region has 12 residues. V trimming: 9 bases; J trimming: 2 bases; junction bases outside the gene matches: 2. In germline, CDR1 is SGHRS, CDR2 YFSETQ. CDR3 nucleotide sequence: TGCGCCACCGGGACAGGGGCCTACGAGCAGTACTTC. Translated, it gives CATGTGAYEQYF. Based on the CDR3 plus reference TRBV5-1 and TRBJ2-7, the full variable domain is KAGVTQTPRYLIKTRGQQVTLSCSPISGHRSVSWYQQTPGQGLQFLFEYFSETQRNKGNFPGRFSGRQFSNSRSEMNVSTLELGDSALYLCATGTGAYEQYFGPGTRLTVT.

The CDR3 is CASSYIRAGPYNEQFF. DNA of the CDR3: TGTGCCAGCAGTTATATCCGGGCGGGACCCTACAATGAGCAGTTCTTC. V gene TRBV6-5 combines with J gene TRBJ2-1, with a possible D match to TRBD2 (6 bases). Trimming stripped 3 bases from V and 2 bases from J, with 14 bases between. The CDR3 length is 16 residues. Looked up from germline, CDR1 is MNHEY and CDR2 is SVGAGI.

This clone was seen a few times. The chain combines TRBV2 with TRBJ1-2; 8 nucleotides agree with TRBD1. CDR1 SNHLY and CDR2 FYNNEI come from the germline V gene. There are 14 residues in the CDR3. After removal of 8 bases from V and 4 bases from J, the junction contained 9 bases not matched to a gene. In DNA, the CDR3 is TGTGCCAGCCTCGCCTGGGACAGGAGCTATGGCTACACCTTC. It codes for CASLAWDRSYGYTF.

This clone was detected only once. The V gene is TRBV29-1, the J gene TRBJ1-2, with TRBD1 identical over 7 bases. CDR3 size: 12 residues. The V and J ends lost 5 bases and 2 bases, in that order; junction bases with no gene match: 2. Germline CDR1 reads SQVTM; CDR2 reads ANQGSEA. The CDR3 region has the DNA TGCAGCGTTAAGGACAGGAACTATGGCTACACCTTC. This gives the protein CSVKDRNYGYTF.

The rearrangement links TRBV5-6 to TRBJ1-2; D gene unclear. Trimming stripped 0 bases from V and 3 bases from J, with 9 bases between. The CDR3 covers 14 residues. Germline-derived CDR1 and CDR2 are SGHDT and YYEEEE. CDR3 region: CASSLGVGDYGYTF. Written as DNA, the CDR3 is TGTGCCAGCAGCTTGGGAGTCGGAGACTATGGCTACACCTTC.

This sequence joins TRBV25-1 and TRBJ1-2; 10 nucleotides line up with TRBD1. J gave up 7 bases and V 4 bases, and 12 bases lay outside the gene matches. The CDR3 consists of 16 residues. Germline V gene sequence: CDR1 MGHDK, CDR2 SYGVNS. CDR3 DNA sequence: TGTGCCAGCAGTGGGATCTCGGGGACAGGGGATTCTGGCTACACCTTC. It translates to CASSGISGTGDSGYTF.

The rearrangement uses TRBV5-6 and TRBJ1-4; D unclear. Trimming removed 0 bases at V and 4 bases at J, with 10 bases between. Germline assignment: CDR1 SGHDT and CDR2 YYEEEE. This CDR3 is built from 15 residues. The CDR3 protein is CASSLGTVDNEKLFF. The CDR3 DNA is TGTGCCAGCAGCTTGGGTACAGTCGATAATGAAAAACTGTTTTTT.

This rearrangement joins TRBV7-2 to TRBJ1-1; D is ambiguous. Looked up from germline, CDR1 is SGHTA and CDR2 is FQGNSA. The CDR3 spans 16 residues. Trimming removed 2 bases from V and 1 base from J, with 14 bases in between. The CDR3, as DNA: TGTGCCAGCAGCTTATATCTGCTGGCTAGGAACACTGAAGCTTTCTTT. This sequence encodes CASSLYLLARNTEAFF.

For the CDR3, the DNA is TGTGCCAGCAGCGAAAACCCGGGACTAGCGAACAATGAGCAGTTCTTC. It codes for CASSENPGLANNEQFF. The J gene is TRBJ2-1, the V gene TRBV9; TRBD2 matches 10 bases. V was clipped by 3 bases and J by 5 bases; unmatched bases: 8. The CDR3 is 16 residues long. Germline V lookup: CDR1 SGDLS, CDR2 YYNGEE.

The rearrangement joins TRBV4-1 to TRBJ2-1; 10 bases map to TRBD2. The V gene end was trimmed by 1 base and the J gene end by 13 bases; junction bases not matched to a gene: 10. CDR3 length: 15 residues. Germline-derived CDR1 and CDR2 are MGHRA and YSYEKL. CDR3 in amino acids: CASSQVLGLAGAQFF. The CDR3 DNA reads TGCGCCAGCAGCCAAGTTCTAGGGCTAGCGGGAGCCCAGTTCTTC.

In its sample, this clone was seen a few times. This rearrangement joins TRBV2 to TRBJ2-7; D not resolved. Germline V gives CDR1 SNHLY, CDR2 FYNNEI. The CDR3 spans 13 residues. V was pared by 6 bases and J by 2 bases, with 11 bases between. The CDR3 nucleotides read TGTGCCAGCAGAAGAGACATGACCTACGAGCAGTACTTC. Its translation is CASRRDMTYEQYF. Filled out from reference TRBV2 and TRBJ2-7, the complete variable domain reads EPEVTQTPSHQVTQMGQEVILRCVPISNHLYFYWYRQILGQKVEFLVSFYNNEISEKSEIFDDQFSVERPDGSNFTLKIRSTKLEDSAMYFCASRRDMTYEQYFGPGTRLTVT.

V gene TRBV18 combines with J gene TRBJ1-2; 8 bases align to TRBD1. Germline V gene lookup returns CDR1 KGHSH and CDR2 LQKENI. CDR3 length equals 14 residues. V lost 6 bases and J lost 7; bases outside the gene matches: 10. This CDR3 is CASSLAGQGSGYTF. DNA for the CDR3: TGTGCCAGCTCCCTTGCCGGACAGGGCAGTGGCTACACCTTC.

This chain links TRBV4-1 with TRBJ1-2; TRBD1 might be the D (6 bases). The V gene's germline CDR1 is MGHRA and CDR2 YSYEKL. The CDR3 consists of 18 residues. V dropped 0 bases and J dropped 6 bases, with 23 bases sitting between them. CDR3 in amino acids: CASSQDGGASKLKDGYTF. CDR3 sequence (DNA): TGCGCCAGCAGCCAAGACGGGGGGGCGAGCAAGCTGAAGGATGGCTACACCTTC.

The CDR3 loop is CASSLIRAPHEQYF. CDR3 nucleotide sequence: TGTGCCAGCAGCTTAATTCGCGCCCCCCACGAGCAGTACTTC. This chain links TRBV7-3 with TRBJ2-7; D unresolved. This CDR3 has 14 residues. The germline V gene has CDR1 SGHTA and CDR2 FQGTGA. With 1 base removed from V and 5 bases from J, the gap between germline ends came to 12 bases.

The V call is TRBV7-2, the J call TRBJ1-3, with 7 nucleotides matching TRBD1. CDR1 SGHTA and CDR2 FQGNSA come from the germline V gene. This CDR3 comprises 15 residues. J was trimmed by 0 bases and V by 5 bases; bases with no gene match: 4. CDR3 sequence: CASSTQGGSGNTIYF. CDR3 sequence (DNA): TGTGCCAGCAGCACCCAGGGGGGCTCTGGAAACACCATATATTTT.

This chain uses TRBV7-3 with TRBJ1-1, with 7 bases aligning to TRBD1. Germline lookup yields CDR1 SGHTA and CDR2 FQGTGA. The CDR3 is made up of 15 amino acids. The trim removed 5 bases at V and 3 bases at J, leaving 9 bases unmatched. The CDR3 is CASSLFGQDDTEAFF. The CDR3 DNA reads as TGTGCCAGCAGCCTATTTGGACAGGACGACACTGAAGCTTTCTTT.

The CDR3 region has the DNA TGCGCCAGCAGCCAACCCCGAAAGGGGATCTATCAGCCCCAGCATTTT. Residues: CASSQPRKGIYQPQHF. The genes are TRBV4-1 and TRBJ1-5; TRBD1 might be the D (5 bases). V lost 2 bases and J 5 bases, leaving 16 bases between the germline ends. From germline, CDR1 is MGHRA and CDR2 YSYEKL. This CDR3 region has 16 residues.

This clone showed up just a few times. Here the CDR3 DNA reads TGTGCCAGCAGCTACGGTCCCACGTCGGGTGAGCAGTTCTTC. Protein: CASSYGPTSGEQFF. The chain links TRBV7-2 to TRBJ2-1, with D unclear. CDR3 length equals 14 residues. Deletions cut 4 bases from V and 9 bases from J, with 16 bases between. Germline-derived CDR1 and CDR2 are SGHTA and FQGNSA.

V gene TRBV10-3 combines with J gene TRBJ2-6; D gene ambiguous. Germline V gene sequence: CDR1 ENHRY, CDR2 SYGVKD. V gave up 6 bases and J gave up 0 bases, with 3 bases separating them. This CDR3 region has 13 residues. CDR3 residues: CAISSSGANVLTF. The CDR3 DNA is TGTGCCATCAGCTCCTCTGGGGCCAACGTCCTGACTTTC.

The chain uses TRBV4-1 and TRBJ1-2, with no clear D. V was shortened by 5 bases and J by 4 bases, with 11 bases between the two germline ends. Germline V lookup: CDR1 MGHRA, CDR2 YSYEKL. The CDR3 consists of 13 residues. The CDR3 region has the DNA TGCGCCAGCAGCGCAGGATCCTCCTATGGCTACACCTTC. It specifies CASSAGSSYGYTF.